The 27 T cell receptor beta chains below come from one sample, sequenced in a study of T cells after yellow fever vaccination. TCRdb re-called the 5' RACE reads with MiXCR, one entry per CDR3 protein. The sample yields under 55,000 distinct CDR3 sequences, under 8% seen once. The source was CD8+ T cells not binding an NS4B(214-222) dextramer, sorted from PBMCs, collected 45 days after the yellow fever booster vaccination. These receptors originate from a young man who received the YFV17D yellow fever vaccine.

This clonotype was seen many times. The chain carries TRBV7-2 and TRBJ2-6; D uncertain. Germline V CDR1 and CDR2: SGHTA, FQGNSA. This CDR3 region has 15 residues. The ends were cut back, 3 bases at V and 0 bases at J, with 6 bases in the middle. The CDR3 is CASSLGSSGANVLTF. The CDR3 nucleotides read TGTGCCAGCAGCTTGGGCTCCTCTGGGGCCAACGTCCTGACTTTC.

This clonotype occurred many times. The J gene is TRBJ2-1, the V gene TRBV6-2 or TRBV6-3; D is undetermined. The V gene's germline CDR1 is MNHEY and CDR2 SVGEGT. The CDR3 extends over 12 amino acids. Trimming shortened V by 5 bases and J by 8 bases, and 10 bases separated the two germline ends. CDR3 sequence: CASSKRSYEQFF. For the CDR3, the DNA is TGTGCCAGCAGTAAGAGGTCATATGAGCAGTTCTTC.

This clonotype was seen repeatedly, ten times or more. The V and J genes are TRBV6-2 or TRBV6-3 and TRBJ1-1; tentatively, D is TRBD1 (5 bases). CDR1 and CDR2 (germline): MNHEY, SVGEGT. This CDR3 region has 13 residues. V was shortened by 11 bases and J by 3 bases, with 16 bases between the two germline ends. CDR3 in amino acids: CASNRGEYTEAFF. CDR3 in DNA: TGTGCCTCCAATCGGGGGGAGTACACTGAAGCTTTCTTT.

This clonotype was recorded at least ten times. The chain employs TRBV12-3 or TRBV12-4 and TRBJ2-5; D not resolved. V lost 3 bases and J 5 bases, leaving 13 bases between the germline ends. CDR3 length equals 14 residues. The DNA for the CDR3 is TGTGCCAGCAGTTTCATAGGAAGCAAGGAGACCCAGTACTTC. This gives the protein CASSFIGSKETQYF.

This clonotype was observed at least ten times. The chain employs TRBV27 and TRBJ1-6; D unresolved. The CDR3 contains 16 residues. Germline CDR1 and CDR2: MNHEY and SMNVEV (reference sequence). V was pared by 2 bases and J by 8 bases, with 16 bases between. CDR3 amino acids: CASSLIGTQTDSPLHF. CDR3 nucleotide sequence: TGTGCCAGCAGTTTAATTGGCACGCAGACGGATTCACCCCTCCACTTT.

This clonotype was picked up a small number of times. V gene TRBV7-2 combines with J gene TRBJ1-1; D gene unclear. CDR1 is SGHTA, CDR2 FQGNSA, per germline. CDR3 length: 15 residues. V was pared by 5 bases and J by 4 bases, with 17 bases between. CDR3 DNA sequence: TGTGCCAGCAGCGCCTACCAGGTTCCAGCCACTGAAGCTTTCTTT. It encodes CASSAYQVPATEAFF.

This clonotype was counted only a few times. The chain is built from TRBV7-6 and TRBJ2-7; no firm D call. Trimming left V 5 bases short and J 1 base short, with 21 bases between. Per the germline V gene, CDR1 is SGHVS and CDR2 is FNYEAQ. The CDR3 totals 17 residues. The CDR3 spells CASSLFPSEQASYEQYF. The CDR3 DNA reads as TGTGCCAGCAGCCTATTCCCCTCCGAGCAGGCTTCCTACGAGCAGTACTTC.

This clonotype was seen repeatedly, ten times or more. The chain carries TRBV7-2 and TRBJ2-3; either TRBD1 or TRBD2 may supply D (5 bases each). The V gene lost 4 bases and the J gene lost 1 base, with 12 bases spanning the gap. This CDR3 is built from 15 residues. Per the germline V gene, CDR1 is SGHTA and CDR2 is FQGNSA. This CDR3 is CASSSDLGGTDTQYF. In nucleotides, the CDR3 is TGTGCCAGCAGCTCTGACCTGGGGGGCACAGATACGCAGTATTTT.

This clonotype was seen many times. The J gene is TRBJ2-1, the V gene TRBV7-6; tentatively, D is TRBD2 (6 bases). Germline CDR1 is SGHVS and CDR2 is FNYEAQ. There are 16 residues in the CDR3. V was cut by 3 bases and J by 4 bases, with 16 bases left in between. This CDR3 reads CASSFGRRAGYNEQFF. Written as DNA, the CDR3 is TGTGCCAGCAGCTTCGGTAGACGGGCGGGGTACAATGAGCAGTTCTTC. Using reference TRBV7-6 and TRBJ2-1 for the parts outside the CDR3, the full variable domain is GAGVSQSPRYKVTKRGQDVALRCDPISGHVSLYWYRQALGQGPEFLTYFNYEAQQDKSGLPNDRFSAERPEGSISTLTIQRTEQRDSAMYRCASSFGRRAGYNEQFFGPGTRLTVL.

The table lists this clonotype with many counts. The chain joins TRBV6-5 to TRBJ2-3; 8 bases are a match to TRBD2. V gave up 5 bases and J gave up 0 bases; unmatched junction bases: 7. The V gene's germline CDR1 is MNHEY and CDR2 SVGAGI. This CDR3 is built from 16 residues. The CDR3: CASSPWTSSSTDTQYF. In nucleotides, the CDR3 is TGTGCCAGCAGTCCCTGGACTAGCTCTAGCACAGATACGCAGTATTTT.

This clonotype has a handful of counts. The chain has TRBV9 and TRBJ2-7; a weak D match, TRBD1 (5 bases). The germline V gene encodes CDR1 SGDLS and CDR2 YYNGEE. There are 15 residues in the CDR3. The V gene lost 0 bases and the J gene lost 5 bases, with 15 bases spanning the gap. DNA of the CDR3: TGTGCCAGCAGCGTAGGGGGCTTCCTGTCGGACGAGCAGTACTTC. Translating it yields CASSVGGFLSDEQYF.

This clonotype appeared many times. The DNA of the CDR3 is TGCAGTGCTAGGGGGATAATGAACACTGAAGCTTTCTTT. Encoded protein: CSARGIMNTEAFF. The chain links TRBV20-1 to TRBJ1-1; D is unresolved. V was clipped by 3 bases and J by 0 bases, with 8 bases between them. Germline V gene sequence: CDR1 DFQATT, CDR2 SNEGSKA (reference sequence). This CDR3 comprises 13 residues.

At least ten counts were recorded for this clonotype. The CDR3: CASSLATSGRRYNEQFF. The CDR3 nucleotides read TGTGCCAGCAGTTTGGCAACCAGCGGTCGACGCTACAATGAGCAGTTCTTC. V is TRBV12-3 or TRBV12-4 and J is TRBJ2-1; D is perhaps TRBD2 (5 bases). The V gene lost 3 bases and the J gene lost 3 bases, with 18 bases spanning the gap. The CDR3 is 17 residues long.

This clonotype was counted many times. This chain connects TRBV6-2 or TRBV6-3 to TRBJ2-7; D possibly corresponds to TRBD2 (6 bases). The length of the CDR3 is 11 residues. V lost 7 bases to trimming and J lost 5 bases, with 9 bases between them. CDR1 is MNHEY and CDR2 is SVGEGT in the germline V gene. The CDR3 DNA is TGTGCCAGCACGGAGGGGAACGAGCAGTACTTC. Its translation: CASTEGNEQYF.

This clonotype came up many times. V gene TRBV7-6 combines with J gene TRBJ2-3, with D tentatively TRBD2 (7 bases). V lost 5 bases, J lost 0 bases, and 9 bases lay in between. Germline CDR1 is SGHVS and CDR2 is FNYEAQ. The CDR3 totals 14 residues. The CDR3 coding sequence is TGTGCCAGCAGCGAGGGGGGGAGCACAGATACGCAGTATTTT. This encodes CASSEGGSTDTQYF.

There are a few counts of this clonotype. This chain connects TRBV11-2 to TRBJ2-7, with 10 nucleotides matching TRBD2. Germline V gene data show CDR1 as SGHAT and CDR2 as FQNNGV. V gave up 4 bases and J gave up 5 bases; unmatched junction bases: 5. This CDR3 is 14 amino acids long. In nucleotides, the CDR3 is TGTGCCAGCAGCTCTGCTAGCGGGAGCGACGAGCAGTACTTC. Protein: CASSSASGSDEQYF.

The table lists this clonotype with many counts. The gene calls are TRBV6-6 and TRBJ2-1, with no clear D. The CDR3 is made up of 13 amino acids. Germline V gives CDR1 MNHNY, CDR2 SVGAGI (reference sequence). Trimming left V 4 bases short and J 5 bases short, with 9 bases between. The CDR3: CASSSDPNNEQFF. CDR3 in DNA: TGTGCCAGCAGTTCGGACCCCAACAATGAGCAGTTCTTC.

This clonotype was recorded many times. This chain uses TRBV10-3 with TRBJ2-5; either TRBD1 or TRBD2 may fit D (5 bases each). Germline V lookup: CDR1 ENHRY, CDR2 SYGVKD. This CDR3 has 14 amino acids. V gave up 3 bases and J gave up 5 bases, with 13 bases separating them. The CDR3 region has the DNA TGTGCCATCAGTGACCCGCGAGGGGAGGAGACCCAGTACTTC. It is translated as CAISDPRGEETQYF.

This clonotype was counted at least ten times. The V and J genes are TRBV29-1 and TRBJ1-2, with 7 bases matching TRBD1. The CDR3 spans 13 residues. The ends lost 1 base at V and 3 bases at J; junction bases unmatched: 2. Looked up from germline, CDR1 is SQVTM and CDR2 is ANQGSEA. The chain's CDR3 is CSVEVGTDYGYTF. In DNA form, the CDR3 reads TGCAGCGTTGAAGTCGGGACAGACTATGGCTACACCTTC.

This clonotype was picked up many times. V and J are TRBV29-1 and TRBJ2-1, with no clear D. Germline values: CDR1 SQVTM, CDR2 ANQGSEA. The V end was cut by 5 bases, the J end by 0 bases, with 11 bases between. The CDR3 has 14 amino acids. CDR3 amino acids: CSVFDSRSYNEQFF. CDR3 sequence (DNA): TGCAGCGTTTTCGACTCCCGCTCCTACAATGAGCAGTTCTTC.

This clonotype has at least ten counts. The chain employs TRBV7-6 and TRBJ2-7; D might be TRBD1 or TRBD2, each matching 7 bases. This CDR3 is 14 amino acids long. Per the germline V gene, CDR1 is SGHVS and CDR2 is FNYEAQ. Trimming removed 5 bases at V and 3 bases at J, with 14 bases between. The DNA for the CDR3 is TGTGCCAGCAGCCTGAGCGGGACAGACTACGAGCAGTACTTC. Its translation: CASSLSGTDYEQYF.

There are many counts of this clonotype. J is TRBJ2-1 and V is TRBV7-8; possibly TRBD2 for D (5 bases). Trimming cost V 0 bases and J 0 bases, with 9 bases left between them. Germline CDR1 SGHVS, CDR2 FQNEAQ. The CDR3 has 16 residues. CDR3 DNA sequence: TGTGCCAGCAGCTTAGCGCCCCGGGGCTCCTACAATGAGCAGTTCTTC. It specifies CASSLAPRGSYNEQFF.

This clonotype was seen repeatedly, ten times or more. The chain is built from TRBV29-1 and TRBJ2-1; D not certain. Trimming took off 7 bases at V and 8 bases at J, with 15 bases between the two ends. Germline loops: CDR1 SQVTM, CDR2 ANQGSEA. This CDR3 has 12 amino acids. For the CDR3, the DNA is TGCAGCGCCGAGACGCTGTATTATGAGCAGTTCTTC. Protein product: CSAETLYYEQFF.

This clonotype was counted at least ten times. The V gene is TRBV7-8, the J gene TRBJ2-1; no clear D gene. The germline gives CDR1 SGHVS, CDR2 FQNEAQ. CDR3 length equals 14 residues. V was clipped by 3 bases and J by 8 bases, with 14 bases between them. The DNA for the CDR3 is TGTGCCAGCAGCTTCCCCAGCCAAGGCCATGAGCAGTTCTTC. It yields the protein CASSFPSQGHEQFF. Drawing the rest from reference TRBV7-8 and TRBJ2-1, the complete variable domain is GAGVSQSPRYKVAKRGQDVALRCDPISGHVSLFWYQQALGQGPEFLTYFQNEAQLDKSGLPSDRFFAERPEGSVSTLKIQRTQQEDSAVYLCASSFPSQGHEQFFGPGTRLTVL.

The rearrangement uses TRBV7-2 and TRBJ2-5, with 9 bases lining up with TRBD2. Per germline, CDR1 SGHTA and CDR2 FQGNSA. The CDR3 consists of 16 residues. J gave up 4 bases and V 0 bases, and 6 bases lay outside the gene matches. This CDR3 is CASSLARTSARETQYF. CDR3 DNA: TGTGCCAGCAGCTTAGCCCGGACTAGCGCCCGAGAGACCCAGTACTTC.

This clonotype was counted ten times or more. The chain uses TRBV7-2 and TRBJ2-7; D not resolved. The ends were cut back, 1 base at V and 6 bases at J, with 10 bases in the middle. The CDR3 has 13 amino acids. CDR1 is SGHTA and CDR2 is FQGNSA in the germline V gene. DNA of the CDR3: TGTGCCAGCAGCTTAGAGGGTCCGATCGAGCAGTACTTC. It translates to CASSLEGPIEQYF. Based on the CDR3 plus reference TRBV7-2 and TRBJ2-7, the full variable domain is GAGVSQSPSNKVTEKGKDVELRCDPISGHTALYWYRQSLGQGLEFLIYFQGNSAPDKSGLPSDRFSAERTGGSVSTLTIQRTQQEDSAVYLCASSLEGPIEQYFGPGTRLTVT.

This clonotype was seen ten or more times. The V and J genes are TRBV5-6 and TRBJ2-4; TRBD2 is a possible D gene (6 bases). Germline CDR1 is SGHDT and CDR2 is YYEEEE. This CDR3 contains 14 residues. V was clipped by 5 bases and J by 5 bases, with 14 bases between them. CDR3 residues: CASRYSGGENIQYF. As DNA, the CDR3 is TGTGCCAGCAGATATTCAGGAGGGGAAAACATTCAGTACTTC.